Below are 13 T cell receptor beta chains sequenced from a single sample in a study of blood T cell repertoires in COVID-19. TCRdb's table, derived via immunoSEQ multiplex PCR, lists solely in-frame clones and lacks some. Of 50,000 to 55,000 clones in the sample, over 65% were seen once. The sequenced sample was peripheral blood. The receptors stem from a man older than 75 with COVID-19, enrolled during active disease.

This clone showed up just once. Since no conserved phenylalanine or tryptophan closes the CDR3, a read error is the likely cause. The CDR3 nucleotides are TGTGCCACCAGTGATTCGGGACAGGGTTTGAACACTGAAGCTTTCCTT. Residues: CATSDSGQGLNTEAFL. This rearrangement joins TRBV24-1 to TRBJ1-1; 9 nucleotides match TRBD1. The J segment lost 0 bases and the V segment lost 2 bases, leaving 3 bases of the junction unmatched. Germline loops: CDR1 KGHDR, CDR2 SFDVKD. CDR3 length: 16 amino acids.

This chain connects TRBV7-3 to TRBJ1-1; 8 nucleotides match TRBD1. The ends lost 4 bases at V and 2 bases at J; junction bases unmatched: 9. The V gene's germline CDR1 is SGHTA and CDR2 FQGTGA. The CDR3 spans 16 residues. CDR3 in DNA: TGTGCCAGCAGCTCAAGACAGGGGCCTCTCAACACTGAAGCTTTCTTT. It encodes CASSSRQGPLNTEAFF.

The V call is TRBV19, the J call TRBJ1-5, with D uncertain. This CDR3 comprises 14 residues. Germline V gene sequence: CDR1 LNHDA, CDR2 SQIVND (reference sequence). The V end was cut by 5 bases, the J end by 0 bases, with 8 bases between. The CDR3 protein is CASSEGNSNQPQHF. In DNA, the CDR3 is TGTGCCAGTAGTGAGGGAAATAGCAATCAGCCCCAGCATTTT.

Concerning this clone: Compared with germline, one end of the junction differs, possibly owing to a read error. The CDR3 sequence is CASSWRNF. Here the CDR3 DNA reads TGTGCCAGCAGCTGGAGGAATTTT. The chain carries TRBV6-4 and TRBJ1-5; D gene ambiguous. CDR3 length equals 8 residues. Germline loops: CDR1 MRHNA, CDR2 SNTAGT.

The chain couples TRBV19 to TRBJ2-1; tentative D call: TRBD1 (6 bases). The germline gives CDR1 LNHDA, CDR2 SQIVND (reference sequence). Trimming left V 3 bases short and J 7 bases short, with 19 bases between. This CDR3 comprises 16 residues. This CDR3 is CASSISYREVMNEQFF. The CDR3 nucleotides read TGTGCCAGTAGTATCTCTTACAGGGAAGTAATGAATGAGCAGTTCTTC.

This clone has a handful of counts. CDR3 coding DNA: TGTGCCACCAGCAGGGACAGGGAGTTTTATGGCTACACCTTC. The encoded protein is CATSRDREFYGYTF. V is TRBV15 and J is TRBJ1-2; 8 nucleotides agree with TRBD1. V lost 3 bases, J lost 5 bases, and 5 bases stayed unmatched. This CDR3 region has 14 residues. The germline V gene encodes CDR1 LNHNV and CDR2 YYDKDF (reference sequence).

The table lists this clone with a count of one. The V call is TRBV29-1, the J call TRBJ1-1; the D gene is possibly TRBD1 (6 bases). The CDR3 sequence is 13 residues long. Germline V CDR1 and CDR2: SQVTM, ANQGSEA. Deletions cut 0 bases from V and 4 bases from J, with 9 bases between. The CDR3, as DNA: TGCAGCGTTGAAGAGGGGGCGGGCACTGAAGCTTTCTTT. Translated: CSVEEGAGTEAFF. The whole variable domain, filled in from reference TRBV29-1 and TRBJ1-1, reads SAVISQKPSRDICQRGTSLTIQCQVDSQVTMMFWYRQQPGQSLTLIATANQGSEATYESGFVIDKFPISRPNLTFSTLTVSNMSPEDSSIYLCSVEEGAGTEAFFGQGTRLTVV.

The chain links TRBV11-3 to TRBJ2-7; 11 nucleotides align to TRBD2. Germline assignment: CDR1 SGHNT and CDR2 YENEEA. The V gene end was trimmed by 4 bases and the J gene end by 4 bases; junction bases not matched to a gene: 12. The CDR3 is made up of 17 amino acids. CDR3 loop: CASSSQSKSSGRYEQYV. CDR3 bases: TGTGCCAGCAGCTCCCAAAGTAAGTCTAGCGGGAGGTACGAGCAGTACGTC.

The V gene is TRBV3-1 (or the pseudogene TRBV3-2), the J gene TRBJ2-3; D remains ambiguous. From germline, CDR1 is LGHDT and CDR2 YNNKEL (reference sequence). This CDR3 is built from 14 residues. V lost 3 bases and J 2 bases, leaving 9 bases between the germline ends. CDR3 sequence: CASSHGQFTDTQYF. CDR3 DNA: TGTGCCAGCAGCCATGGGCAGTTCACAGATACGCAGTATTTT.

This rearrangement joins TRBV7-7 to TRBJ1-4; TRBD1 agrees at 8 bases. Unmatched junction bases numbered 6, after V lost 5 bases and J lost 4 bases. Germline CDR1 is SSHAT and CDR2 is FNYEAQ (reference sequence). CDR3 length: 15 amino acids. The CDR3 DNA reads as TGTGCCAGCAGCCCCACAGGGGGTAGTAATGAAAAACTGTTTTTT. This gives the protein CASSPTGGSNEKLFF.

The V gene is TRBV6-5, the J gene TRBJ1-1, with D maybe TRBD1 (5 bases). The germline CDR1 and CDR2 sequences are MNHEY and SVGAGI. The CDR3 is 15 amino acids. The V end lost 5 bases, the J end lost 3 bases, and 16 bases lay between the germline ends. The CDR3 region has the DNA TGTGCCAGCAGTCTATTGGAGGGACCGTACACTGAAGCTTTCTTT. It specifies CASSLLEGPYTEAFF.

This chain links TRBV5-4 with TRBJ2-5; D unresolved. The CDR3 runs to 14 residues. Germline-derived CDR1 and CDR2 are SGHNT and YYREEE (reference sequence). The V end lost 9 bases, the J end lost 0 bases, and 15 bases lay between the germline ends. The CDR3 DNA follows: TGTGCCACCTCCCACAGAAGCTACCAAGAGACCCAGTACTTC. This encodes CATSHRSYQETQYF. The complete variable domain, with remaining parts taken from reference TRBV5-4 and TRBJ2-5, reads ETGVTQSPTHLIKTRGQQVTLRCSSQSGHNTVSWYQQALGQGPQFIFQYYREEENGRGNFPPRFSGLQFPNYSSELNVNALELDDSALYLCATSHRSYQETQYFGPGTRLLVL.

The chain recombines TRBV6-5 with TRBJ1-2; unclear D gene. Trimming removed 8 bases from V and 4 bases from J, with 8 bases in between. Germline CDR1 MNHEY, CDR2 SVGAGI. The CDR3 length is 11 residues. This CDR3 is CASANLYGYTF. The CDR3 DNA reads as TGTGCCAGCGCGAACCTCTATGGCTACACCTTC.